This T cell receptor beta chain originates from a study of T cells in Graves' hyperthyroidism and ophthalmopathy. Study-wide results and caveats: Ophthalmopathy could be told apart from stable hyperthyroidism with a 13 V-J model.

Amplification of TCR beta CDR3 regions used RNA as the template. Researchers ran a first-round RT-PCR on the TCR CDR3 using the HTBI primer set. TCRdb called the multiplex PCR reads again in MiXCR, with one record for every CDR3 protein. Of around 660,000 distinct CDR3 sequences listed, less than 45% are singletons. With respect to this clonotype: Antigen specificity is unknown.

This CDR3 is 12 amino acids long. Trimming stripped 6 bases from V and 3 bases from J, with 8 bases between. In germline, CDR1 is SQVTM, CDR2 ANQGSEA. The source material was peripheral blood or thyroid tissue (not recorded which). V and J are TRBV29-1 and TRBJ2-2; D perhaps matches TRBD1 (5 bases). The receptor was isolated from an adult man with Graves' disease, either hyperthyroidism or ophthalmopathy (not recorded which). CDR3 coding DNA: TGCAGCGTAGACAGCGACACCGGGGAGCTGTTTTTT. Amino acid sequence: CSVDSDTGELFF.